This T cell receptor (beta chain) was profiled in a study of cytomegalovirus exposure and HLA in healthy donors. The CDR3 extends over 15 amino acids. The V and J ends lost 3 bases and 4 bases, in that order; junction bases with no gene match: 9. The germline gives CDR1 LNHDA, CDR2 SQIVND (reference sequence). This clone was seen a few times. Libraries were prepared by immunoSEQ multiplex PCR; TCRdb keeps only in-frame clonotypes and omits some of them. The table has about 360,000 clones, roughly 88% seen once. This sequence was found in a young woman in good health and CMV-seronegative. Sequencing used PBMCs. The V and J genes are TRBV19 and TRBJ2-7; 7 bases fit TRBD1. CDR3 residues: CASSITDRAAYEQYF. The CDR3 DNA reads TGTGCCAGTAGTATCACTGACAGGGCAGCATACGAGCAGTACTTC.